This T cell receptor (beta chain) was retrieved from a study of regulatory T cells in long-lasting Graves disease. Study-wide results and limits: Under persistent disease, TRBV28, TRBJ1-2 and TRBJ2-5 were used preferentially. Patients whose Graves' disease persisted exhibited lower TCR diversity than those newly diagnosed.

Building of the TCR beta libraries involved iRepertoire HTBI primers and Arm-PCR of CDR3 regions. Using its own MiXCR run on the multiplex PCR reads, TCRdb lists one record per CDR3 protein. This table holds about 400,000 distinct CDR3 sequences, around 15% found once. Many counts were recorded for this clonotype. Its specificity is not known. The CDR3 extends over 16 amino acids. J gave up 9 bases and V 2 bases, and 11 bases lay outside the gene matches. Germline V gene data show CDR1 as MDHEN and CDR2 as SYDVKM. Time point meaning: newly diagnosed GD, antithyroid drugs for less than 3 months. PBMC-derived RNA was used for the TCR library.

The J gene is TRBJ2-1, the V gene TRBV28; 9 nucleotides match TRBD2. This TCR came from a female donor with Graves disease. The sample was peripheral blood mononuclear cells (PBMCs), taken at new diagnosis, from a patient treated with antithyroid drugs. CDR3 nucleotide sequence: TGTGCCAGCAGTTTAGGTGGCGGGAGGGCCCCCGGTGAGCAGTTCTTC. Protein sequence: CASSLGGGRAPGEQFF.